Below, one T cell receptor beta chain is given with its context. Antigen unknown. Germline CDR1 and CDR2: MNHNY and SVGAGI (reference sequence). The CDR3 extends over 12 amino acids. V gave up 10 bases and J gave up 5 bases; unmatched junction bases: 4. Some clones are missing from TCRdb's copy, which holds only in-frame ones; the method was immunoSEQ multiplex PCR. This table has just under 80,000 clones, 80% to 90% appearing once. This sample was taken from a study of PD-1 blockade in mismatch repair-deficient tumors. Background on the study: Enrolled about 2013-2017, patients had progressing, pretreated mismatch repair-deficient cancers of about twelve types. Study-level points and caveats: After pembrolizumab, tumor-resident clones rose rapidly, then generally contracted before radiologic responses.

TCR sequencing covered a few patients who responded to pembrolizumab. The V call is TRBV6-6, the J call TRBJ2-3, with 9 bases fitting TRBD1. Specimen: peripheral blood, collected 44 weeks after starting pembrolizumab. The receptor comes from an adult with mismatch repair-deficient cancer. In DNA form, the CDR3 reads TGTGCCACGGGACAGGGTCTAGATACGCAGTATTTT. Its protein product is CATGQGLDTQYF.